This T cell receptor beta chain was recorded in a study of blood T cell repertoires in COVID-19. Original processing methods: Amplification of reference gene primers provided the estimated nucleated cell counts. TCRdb's copy holds only in-frame clones and misses some; the assay was immunoSEQ multiplex PCR. That table is the source of V, J and clone size, and D and trimming were worked out from the DNA. The sample has more than 300,000 clones, 85% to 95% seen once. Participants were aged roughly 18 to 100 years from around 24 US areas. Participant-given clinical history determined each cohort assignment. CDR1 is MNHNS and CDR2 is SASEGT in the germline V gene. V was pared by 3 bases and J by 8 bases, with 19 bases of the junction left unmatched. This CDR3 spans 18 amino acids.

The TCR was taken from a young woman who had been exposed to COVID-19. Sequencing used PBMCs or T cells enriched from blood (not recorded which). The chain recombines TRBV6-1 with TRBJ1-3; the match to TRBD1 covers 7 bases. The CDR3 loop is CASSEMFRDRRGLHTIYF. The CDR3 nucleotides read TGTGCCAGCAGTGAGATGTTCCGGGACAGAAGGGGTTTGCACACCATATATTTT.